Described below is a single TCR beta chain sequence and its context. The record originates from a study of T cells in lung cancer brain metastases. Study as a whole: About 85% of the roughly 20 patients had a tobacco use history. Primary and brain metastasis specimens were taken a median around 330 days apart.

The CDR3 length is 14 residues. The germline V gene has CDR1 SGHAT and CDR2 FQNNGV. V lost 7 bases and J lost 0, with 12 bases in between. Measured with immunoSEQ multiplex PCR; TCRdb has only the in-frame clones, and not every one. The sample has approximately 2,500 clones, roughly 91% seen once. V usage is TRBV11-2 and J usage is TRBJ1-1, with TRBD1 as a possible D gene (6 bases). The sequencing input was tumor tissue from the primary lung tumor. The sequence was collected from a woman aged 45 to 65 with non-small cell lung cancer. CDR3 loop: CASIPRGLNTEAFF. DNA for the CDR3: TGTGCCAGCATCCCAAGGGGGTTGAACACTGAAGCTTTCTTT.